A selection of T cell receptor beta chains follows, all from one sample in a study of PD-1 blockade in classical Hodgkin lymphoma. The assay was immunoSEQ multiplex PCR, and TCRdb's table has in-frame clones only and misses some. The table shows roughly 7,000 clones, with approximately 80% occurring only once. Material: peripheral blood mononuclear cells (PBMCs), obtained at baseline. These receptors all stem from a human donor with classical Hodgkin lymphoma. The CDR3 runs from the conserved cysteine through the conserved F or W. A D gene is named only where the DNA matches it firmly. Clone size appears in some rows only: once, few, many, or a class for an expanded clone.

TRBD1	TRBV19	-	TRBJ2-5	TGTGCCAGTAGTCTCTCGAAGGGACAGTCTTTTCGTGGAGAGACCCAGTACTTC	CASSLSKGQSFRGETQYF
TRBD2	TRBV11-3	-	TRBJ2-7	TGTGCCAGCAGCTTAGATGGCAGAGCGGGAGTCGACGAGCAGTACTTC	CASSLDGRAGVDEQYF
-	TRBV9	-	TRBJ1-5	TGTGCCAGCAGCGCCACAGGGAGCAATCAGCCCCAGCATTTT	CASSATGSNQPQHF
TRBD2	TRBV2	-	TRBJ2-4	TGTGCCAGCAGGGGATTAGCGGGTGGCGTGGGGGCCAAAAACATTCAGTACTTC	CASRGLAGGVGAKNIQYF
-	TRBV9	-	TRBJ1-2	TGTGCCAGCAGCGTAGTACCGTTGAACTATGGCTACACCTTC	CASSVVPLNYGYTF
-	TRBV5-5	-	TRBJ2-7	TGTGCCAGCAGCTTTTTAAGTAGGTTAACCCGCTACGAGCAGTACTTC	CASSFLSRLTRYEQYF
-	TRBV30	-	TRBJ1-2	TGTGCCTGGAGCTCATTGGGGGGCAGGGGCCCCCACCGGAGAAATGGCTACACCTTC	CAWSSLGGRGPHRRNGYTF
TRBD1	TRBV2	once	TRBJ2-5	TGTGCCAGCAGTGAAACCGGACAGGGTTTTTCAGAGACCCAGTACTTC	CASSETGQGFSETQYF
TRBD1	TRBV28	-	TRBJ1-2	TGTGCCAGCAGTTTTATGGGGACAGGGGGGCACTATGGCTACACCTTC	CASSFMGTGGHYGYTF
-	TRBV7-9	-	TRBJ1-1	TGTGCCAGCAGTCTCACGGGGCGCGAAGCTTTCTTT	CASSLTGREAFF
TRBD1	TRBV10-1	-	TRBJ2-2	TGCGCCAGCAGGGGGGACAGGGGTCCCCCCGGGGAGCTGTTTTTT	CASRGDRGPPGELFF